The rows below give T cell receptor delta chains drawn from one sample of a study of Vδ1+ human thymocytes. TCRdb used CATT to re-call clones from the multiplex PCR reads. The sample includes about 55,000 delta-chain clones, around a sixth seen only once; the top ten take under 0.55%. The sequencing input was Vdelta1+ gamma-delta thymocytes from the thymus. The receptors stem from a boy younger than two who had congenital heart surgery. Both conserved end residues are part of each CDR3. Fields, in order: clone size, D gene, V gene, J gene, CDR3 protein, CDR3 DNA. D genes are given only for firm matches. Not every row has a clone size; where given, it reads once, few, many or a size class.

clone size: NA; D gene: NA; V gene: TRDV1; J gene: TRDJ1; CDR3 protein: CALGLGTSSLPTATDKLIF; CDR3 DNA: TGTGCTCTTGGCTTGGGGACTTCCTCACTCCCGACCGCTACCGATAAACTCATCTTT
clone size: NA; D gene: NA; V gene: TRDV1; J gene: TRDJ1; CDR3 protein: CALGERSYGPEEGCNKLIF; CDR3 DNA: TGTGCTCTTGGGGAAAGGTCCTACGGTCCAGAGGAGGGATGCAATAAACTCATCTTT
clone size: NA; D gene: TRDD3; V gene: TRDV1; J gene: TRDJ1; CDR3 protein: CALGELLVIRFRSDWGIRTDKLIF; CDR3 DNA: TGTGCTCTTGGGGAACTGTTGGTAATCAGGTTCCGTTCGGACTGGGGGATACGCACCGATAAACTCATCTTT
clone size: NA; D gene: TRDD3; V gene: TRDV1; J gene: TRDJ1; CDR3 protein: CALGEPALLLGEITDKLIF; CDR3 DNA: TGTGCTCTTGGGGAGCCGGCCTTGTTACTGGGGGAGATCACCGATAAACTCATCTTT
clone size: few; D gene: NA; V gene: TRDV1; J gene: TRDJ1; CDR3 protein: CALGCSATHYTDKLIF; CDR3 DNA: TGTGCTCTTGGTTGTTCCGCCACTCATTACACCGATAAACTCATCTTT
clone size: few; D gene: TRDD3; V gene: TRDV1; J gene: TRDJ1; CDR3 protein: CALGALRYWGIGWKSDDKLIF; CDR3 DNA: TGTGCTCTTGGGGCACTACGGTACTGGGGGATAGGTTGGAAATCGGACGATAAACTCATCTTT
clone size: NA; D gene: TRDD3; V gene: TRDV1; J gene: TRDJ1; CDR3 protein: CALGETIFPTPYWGIPDTDKLIF; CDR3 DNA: TGTGCTCTTGGGGAAACCATCTTCCCTACGCCTTACTGGGGGATACCCGACACCGATAAACTCATCTTT
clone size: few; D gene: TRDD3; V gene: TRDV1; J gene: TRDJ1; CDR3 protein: CALGETLLRRTGGPLSTDKLIF; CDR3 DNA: TGTGCTCTTGGGGAAACTCTCCTACGTAGGACTGGGGGACCCCTTAGCACCGATAAACTCATCTTT
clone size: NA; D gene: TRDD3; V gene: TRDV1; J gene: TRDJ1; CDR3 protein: CALGEIRYWGLYTDKLIF; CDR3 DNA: TGTGCTCTTGGGGAAATCCGATACTGGGGGTTATACACCGATAAACTCATCTTT
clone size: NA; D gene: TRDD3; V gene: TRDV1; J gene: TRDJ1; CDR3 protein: CALGGSTRRLTGGQYTDKLIF; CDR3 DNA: TGTGCTCTTGGGGGATCTACTAGAAGGCTAACTGGGGGACAGTACACCGATAAACTCATCTTT
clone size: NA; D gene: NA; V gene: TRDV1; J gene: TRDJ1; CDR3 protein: CALGEISYPRTGEYTDKLIF; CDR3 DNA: TGTGCTCTTGGGGAGATTTCCTACCCCCGTACTGGGGAATACACCGATAAACTCATCTTT
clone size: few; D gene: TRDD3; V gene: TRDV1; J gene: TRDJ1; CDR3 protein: CALGERSSRHWGTQHTDKLIF; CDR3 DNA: TGTGCTCTTGGGGAACGTTCCTCACGCCACTGGGGGACCCAACACACCGATAAACTCATCTTT
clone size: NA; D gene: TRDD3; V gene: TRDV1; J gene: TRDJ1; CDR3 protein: CALGCGGRTGGYLDKLIF; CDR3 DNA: TGTGCTCTTGGTTGTGGGGGCCGTACTGGGGGATACCTCGATAAACTCATCTTT
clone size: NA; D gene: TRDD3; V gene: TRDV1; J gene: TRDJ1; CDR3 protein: CALGELGRTGGLHTDKLIF; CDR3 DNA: TGTGCTCTTGGGGAACTCGGTCGTACTGGGGGACTCCACACCGATAAACTCATCTTT
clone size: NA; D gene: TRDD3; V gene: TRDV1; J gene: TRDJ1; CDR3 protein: CALGGTDLLRWGIVKLIF; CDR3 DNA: TGTGCTCTTGGGGGAACGGACCTACTCCGCTGGGGGATAGTTAAACTCATCTTT
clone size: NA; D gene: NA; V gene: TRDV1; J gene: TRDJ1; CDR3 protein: CALEGGLQPVDTNTNKLIF; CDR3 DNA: TGTGCTCTTGAGGGGGGCTTACAGCCCGTGGATACTAACACCAATAAACTCATCTTT
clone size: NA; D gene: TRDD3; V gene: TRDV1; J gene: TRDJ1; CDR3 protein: CALGNFGLSYRGYGTDKLIF; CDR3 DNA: TGTGCTCTTGGGAACTTCGGTCTTTCCTACAGGGGATACGGCACCGATAAACTCATCTTT
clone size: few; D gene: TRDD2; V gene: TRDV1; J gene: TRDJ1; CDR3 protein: CALGTPSYRGSYVYTDKLIF; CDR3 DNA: TGTGCTCTTGGGACTCCTTCCTACCGGGGGAGTTACGTGTACACCGATAAACTCATCTTT
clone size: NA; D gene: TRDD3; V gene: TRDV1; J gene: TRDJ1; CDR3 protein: CALGVPSRWGISNKLIF; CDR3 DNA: TGTGCTCTTGGGGTTCCTAGTCGCTGGGGGATAAGCAATAAACTCATCTTT
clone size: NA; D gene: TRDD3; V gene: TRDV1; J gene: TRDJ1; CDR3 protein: CALGERGVLGDPLTDKLIF; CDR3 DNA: TGTGCTCTTGGGGAACGAGGAGTACTGGGGGATCCTCTCACCGATAAACTCATCTTT
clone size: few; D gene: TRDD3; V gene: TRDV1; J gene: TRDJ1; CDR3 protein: CALGESPPLAGGSPTDKLIF; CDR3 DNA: TGTGCTCTTGGGGAATCGCCACCACTGGCTGGGGGATCCCCCACCGATAAACTCATCTTT
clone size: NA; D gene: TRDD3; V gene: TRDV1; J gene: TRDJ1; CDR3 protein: CALGEEVLPYTVLGDKGYTDKLIF; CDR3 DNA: TGTGCTCTTGGGGAAGAAGTCCTACCTTACACAGTACTGGGGGATAAGGGGTACACCGATAAACTCATCTTT
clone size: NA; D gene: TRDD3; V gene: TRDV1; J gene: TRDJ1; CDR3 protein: CALGDFGVYGGGGYDKLIF; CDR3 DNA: TGTGCTCTTGGGGATTTCGGGGTCTACGGCGGTGGGGGATACGATAAACTCATCTTT
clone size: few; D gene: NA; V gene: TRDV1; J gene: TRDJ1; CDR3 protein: CALGHVGTDKLIF; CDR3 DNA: TGTGCTCTTGGCCACGTAGGCACCGATAAACTCATCTTT
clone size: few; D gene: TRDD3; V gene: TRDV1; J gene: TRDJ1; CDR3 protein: CALGEIGGNYLLGGLTDKLIF; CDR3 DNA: TGTGCTCTTGGGGAAATTGGAGGCAACTACCTACTGGGGGGCCTCACCGATAAACTCATCTTT
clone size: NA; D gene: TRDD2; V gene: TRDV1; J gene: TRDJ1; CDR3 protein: CALGEVSSYDRWALYTDKLIF; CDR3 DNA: TGTGCTCTTGGGGAAGTGTCTTCCTACGATCGGTGGGCGCTGTACACCGATAAACTCATCTTT
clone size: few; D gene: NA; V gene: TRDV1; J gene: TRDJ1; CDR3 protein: CALRLLATETDKLIF; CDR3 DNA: TGTGCTCTTCGGCTCCTCGCGACCGAAACCGATAAACTCATCTTT
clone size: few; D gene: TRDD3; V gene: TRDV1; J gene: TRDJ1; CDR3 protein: CALGPPQNFPTGGSPQYTDKLIF; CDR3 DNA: TGTGCTCTTGGGCCCCCCCAAAATTTCCCTACTGGGGGATCCCCCCAGTACACCGATAAACTCATCTTT
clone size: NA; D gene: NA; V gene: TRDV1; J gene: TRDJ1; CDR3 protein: CALSGVGGDSDTDKLIF; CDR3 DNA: TGTGCTCTTTCGGGGGTCGGCGGGGACTCGGACACCGATAAACTCATCTTT
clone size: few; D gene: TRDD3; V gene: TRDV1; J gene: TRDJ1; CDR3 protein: CALGIHSRTGIRYTDKLIF; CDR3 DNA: TGTGCTCTTGGGATTCATTCCCGTACGGGGATACGATACACCGATAAACTCATCTTT
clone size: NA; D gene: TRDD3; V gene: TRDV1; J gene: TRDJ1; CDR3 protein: CALGELIYTFTGGPPYTDKLIF; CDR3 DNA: TGTGCTCTTGGGGAACTAATCTATACCTTTACTGGGGGTCCGCCGTACACCGATAAACTCATCTTT
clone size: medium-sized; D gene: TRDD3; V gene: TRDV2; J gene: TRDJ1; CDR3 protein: CACVGDTDKLIF; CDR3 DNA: TGTGCCTGTGTGGGGGATACCGATAAACTCATCTTT
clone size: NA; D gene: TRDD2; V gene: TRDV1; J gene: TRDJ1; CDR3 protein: CALGDQTIPTKSPPGLIF; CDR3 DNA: TGTGCTCTTGGGGATCAAACTATTCCTACCAAGTCCCCCCCGGGGCTCATCTTT
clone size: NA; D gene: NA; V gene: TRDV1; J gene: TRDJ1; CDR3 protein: CALGDCTHYTDKLIF; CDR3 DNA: TGTGCTCTTGGAGACTGCACCCATTACACCGATAAACTCATCTTT
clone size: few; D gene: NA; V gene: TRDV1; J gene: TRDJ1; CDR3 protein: CALGDLHFPYASGDVGYTDKLIF; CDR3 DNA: TGTGCTCTTGGGGACCTCCACTTTCCGTACGCCTCTGGGGACGTTGGGTACACCGATAAACTCATCTTT
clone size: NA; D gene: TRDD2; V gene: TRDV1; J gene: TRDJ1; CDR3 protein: CALGETLFSYPYFDKLIF; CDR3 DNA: TGTGCTCTTGGGGAGACGCTCTTTTCCTACCCTTATTTTGATAAACTCATCTTT
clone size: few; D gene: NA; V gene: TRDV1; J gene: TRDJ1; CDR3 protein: CALGELSPLSHDKLIF; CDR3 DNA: TGTGCTCTTGGGGAACTTAGTCCGCTCTCACACGATAAACTCATCTTT
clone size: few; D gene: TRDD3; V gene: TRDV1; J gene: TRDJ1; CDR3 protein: CALGSYVVYWGMQISTDKLIF; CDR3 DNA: TGTGCTCTTGGGAGCTACGTTGTGTACTGGGGGATGCAGATCAGCACCGATAAACTCATCTTT
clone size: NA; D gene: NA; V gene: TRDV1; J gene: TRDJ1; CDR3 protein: CALGETSFRRAGDLKLIF; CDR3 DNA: TGTGCTCTTGGGGAAACGTCTTTCAGGCGGGCTGGGGATCTTAAACTCATCTTT
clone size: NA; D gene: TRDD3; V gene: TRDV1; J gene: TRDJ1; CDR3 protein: CALTSPRIVLLGAKYTDKLIF; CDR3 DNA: TGTGCTCTCACGTCCCCCAGAATTGTCCTACTGGGGGCCAAGTACACCGATAAACTCATCTTT
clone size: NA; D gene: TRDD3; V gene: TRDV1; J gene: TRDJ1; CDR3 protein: CALGRSGIGWGIEVSDKLIF; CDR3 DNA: TGTGCTCTTGGTCGAAGCGGGATAGGCTGGGGGATAGAGGTGTCCGATAAACTCATCTTT
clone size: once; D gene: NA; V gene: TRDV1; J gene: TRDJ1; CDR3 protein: CALGEGGPPPLYTDKLIF; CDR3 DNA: TGTGCTCTTGGGGAAGGGGGTCCTCCACCTTTGTACACCGATAAACTCATCTTT
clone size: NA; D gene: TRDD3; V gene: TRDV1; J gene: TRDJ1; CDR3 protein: CALGELSPLGSKVDKLIF; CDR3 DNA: TGTGCTCTTGGGGAATTGAGTCCACTGGGGTCGAAGGTCGATAAACTCATCTTT
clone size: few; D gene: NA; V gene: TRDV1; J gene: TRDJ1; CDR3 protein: CALGELGQTDKLIF; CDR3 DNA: TGTGCTCTTGGGGAACTGGGACAGACCGATAAACTCATCTTT
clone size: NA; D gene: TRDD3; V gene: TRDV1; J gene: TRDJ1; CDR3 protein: CALGGARRLGDTSPDKLIF; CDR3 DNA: TGTGCTCTTGGGGGGGCCCGGCGGCTGGGGGATACGTCGCCCGATAAACTCATCTTT
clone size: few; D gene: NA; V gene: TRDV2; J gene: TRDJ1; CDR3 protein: CACDQLFYVKDRAKLIF; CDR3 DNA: TGTGCCTGTGACCAGTTGTTCTACGTCAAGGATAGAGCCAAACTCATCTTT
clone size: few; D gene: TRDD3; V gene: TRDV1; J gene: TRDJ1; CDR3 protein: CALGELFSGYEPSPALGEKYTDKLIF; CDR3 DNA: TGTGCTCTTGGGGAACTTTTCTCAGGCTACGAACCCAGTCCGGCGTTGGGGGAAAAGTACACCGATAAACTCATCTTT
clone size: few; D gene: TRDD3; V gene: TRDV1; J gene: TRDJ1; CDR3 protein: CALGEGLGESDKLIF; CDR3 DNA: TGTGCTCTTGGGGAAGGACTGGGGGAATCCGATAAACTCATCTTT
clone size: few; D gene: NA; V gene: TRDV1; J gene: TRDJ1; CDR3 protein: CALGDPGCRTHKLIF; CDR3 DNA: TGTGCTCTTGGGGACCCAGGGTGCCGCACCCATAAACTCATCTTT
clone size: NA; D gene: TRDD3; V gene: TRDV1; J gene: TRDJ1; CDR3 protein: CALGEQGRLRRGIKGPTDKLIF; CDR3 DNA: TGTGCTCTTGGGGAACAAGGGCGTTTACGGCGGGGGATTAAAGGACCGACCGATAAACTCATCTTT
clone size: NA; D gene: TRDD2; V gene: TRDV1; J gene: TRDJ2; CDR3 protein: CALGELNSYPTAQLFF; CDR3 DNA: TGTGCTCTTGGGGAACTTAATTCCTACCCGACAGCACAACTCTTCTTT
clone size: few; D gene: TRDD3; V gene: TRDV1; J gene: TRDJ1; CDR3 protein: CALGELALRLGDPDKLIF; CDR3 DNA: TGTGCTCTTGGGGAACTAGCCCTTAGACTGGGGGATCCCGATAAACTCATCTTT